This entry lists 24 T cell receptor beta chains sequenced from one sample in a study of cytomegalovirus exposure and HLA in healthy donors. The primer mix had 60 Vbeta and 13 Jbeta primers. The protocol was immunoSEQ multiplex PCR, while the TCRdb copy is restricted to in-frame clones and leaves out a portion. Of about 100,000 clones in the sample, approximately 75% were seen once. Input material: PBMCs. These receptors were collected from a woman aged 70-85 years in good health and CMV-seropositive.

The chain combines TRBV30 with TRBJ2-3; TRBD1 matches 10 bases. The CDR3 contains 14 residues. Per the germline V gene, CDR1 is GTSNPN and CDR2 is SVGIG (reference sequence). J was trimmed by 3 bases and V by 3 bases; bases with no gene match: 3. The DNA for the CDR3 is TGTGCCTGGAGCGAGGGACAGGGGACAGATACGCAGTATTTT. Its protein is CAWSEGQGTDTQYF. The full variable domain, its missing parts supplied by reference TRBV30 and TRBJ2-3, is SQTIHQWPATLVQPVGSPLSLECTVEGTSNPNLYWYRQAAGRGLQLLFYSVGIGQISSEVPQNLSASRPQDRQFILSSKKLLLSDSGFYLCAWSEGQGTDTQYFGPGTRLTVL.

The V call is TRBV28, the J call TRBJ1-6; D possibly corresponds to TRBD1 (6 bases). Germline V gene lookup returns CDR1 MDHEN and CDR2 SYDVKM. The V gene lost 10 bases and the J gene lost 9 bases, with 16 bases spanning the gap. The CDR3 length is 13 residues. DNA for the CDR3: TGTGCCACCCGGGGGGGGCCAAGTTCACCCCTCCACTTT. Amino acid sequence: CATRGGPSSPLHF.

V gene TRBV27 combines with J gene TRBJ2-1; the D gene is possibly TRBD1 (6 bases). The germline gives CDR1 MNHEY, CDR2 SMNVEV (reference sequence). This CDR3 is 15 amino acids long. Trimming cost V 5 bases and J 12 bases, with 23 bases left between them. In DNA form, the CDR3 reads TGTGCCAGCAGTCAAATTGGACAGAGGGGGAAAGGGCAGTTCTTC. Translation: CASSQIGQRGKGQFF.

CDR3: CASGVGTANYGYTF. Here the CDR3 DNA reads TGTGCCAGCGGGGTCGGGACAGCTAACTATGGCTACACCTTC. V gene TRBV28 combines with J gene TRBJ1-2; 7 nucleotides align to TRBD1. The CDR3 sequence is 14 residues long. Unmatched junction bases numbered 6, after V lost 8 bases and J lost 0 bases. Per the germline V gene, CDR1 is MDHEN and CDR2 is SYDVKM.

J is TRBJ1-5 and V is TRBV7-9; 7 nucleotides line up with TRBD1. Germline CDR1 and CDR2: SEHNR and FQNEAQ (reference sequence). Germline trimming cut 5 bases from V and 0 bases from J; bases unmatched to any gene: 13. The CDR3 length is 18 residues. CDR3 DNA sequence: TGTGCCAGCAGCCTCGAACAACAGGGGTGGAATAGCAATCAGCCCCAGCATTTT. It encodes CASSLEQQGWNSNQPQHF.

V gene TRBV2 combines with J gene TRBJ2-4; 8 nucleotides agree with TRBD1. J was trimmed by 0 bases and V by 6 bases; bases with no gene match: 16. The CDR3 has 19 amino acids. Germline CDR1 reads SNHLY; CDR2 reads FYNNEI. The CDR3 region is CASRGGQGFSSLAKNIQYF. The CDR3 coding sequence is TGTGCCAGCAGGGGCGGACAGGGATTCTCATCACTAGCCAAAAACATTCAGTACTTC.

The V gene is TRBV11-2, the J gene TRBJ2-7; 9 bases align to TRBD1. In germline, CDR1 is SGHAT, CDR2 FQNNGV. The CDR3 has 14 amino acids. The V segment lost 2 bases and the J segment 5 bases; nucleotides outside the gene matches: 4. CDR3 coding DNA: TGTGCCAGCAGCTTATTGAGGACAGGGGACGAGCAGTACTTC. Protein sequence: CASSLLRTGDEQYF.

The chain couples TRBV7-2 to TRBJ1-1; D is unclear. The CDR3 sequence is 14 residues long. Deletions cut 5 bases from V and 1 base from J, with 11 bases between. The germline gives CDR1 SGHTA, CDR2 FQGNSA. Here the CDR3 reads CASSRPTENTEAFF. The DNA of the CDR3 is TGTGCCAGCAGCCGACCCACAGAGAACACTGAAGCTTTCTTT.

V is TRBV4-3 and J is TRBJ2-4; possible D gene TRBD1, 6 bases. The CDR3 totals 16 residues. Germline V gives CDR1 LGHNA, CDR2 YSLEER. Trimming left V 0 bases short and J 6 bases short, with 15 bases between. CDR3 bases: TGCGCCAGCAGCCAAGAATCGGACAGAGCTCTAAACATTCAGTACTTC. It is translated as CASSQESDRALNIQYF.

The chain couples TRBV5-4 to TRBJ2-1; 7 bases line up with TRBD1. CDR1 and CDR2 (germline): SGHNT, YYREEE (reference sequence). V was clipped by 4 bases and J by 7 bases; unmatched bases: 5. The length of the CDR3 is 13 residues. In DNA, the CDR3 is TGTGCCAGCAGCCATTCGACAGGGAATGAGCAGTTCTTC. Amino acids: CASSHSTGNEQFF.

This clone was recorded a few times. The V gene is TRBV7-3, the J gene TRBJ2-3; D unresolved. The V gene's germline CDR1 is SGHTA and CDR2 FQGTGA. The V end lost 3 bases, the J end lost 6 bases, and 10 bases lay between the germline ends. The length of the CDR3 is 13 residues. The CDR3 nucleotides read TGTGCCAGCAGCTTGCAGATGAGGGATACGCAGTATTTT. As protein: CASSLQMRDTQYF. The full variable domain, its missing parts supplied by reference TRBV7-3 and TRBJ2-3, is GAGVSQTPSNKVTEKGKYVELRCDPISGHTALYWYRQSLGQGPEFLIYFQGTGAADDSGLPNDRFFAVRPEGSVSTLKIQRTERGDSAVYLCASSLQMRDTQYFGPGTRLTVL.

V is TRBV28 and J is TRBJ1-5; D is perhaps TRBD1 (6 bases). Trimming took 8 bases from V and 9 from J, leaving 26 bases between them. The germline CDR1 and CDR2 sequences are MDHEN and SYDVKM. The CDR3 has 16 amino acids. CDR3 coding DNA: TGTGCCAGCCACGGCCGCGGGAGGGGGGGAAAGGGGCCCCAGCATTTT. It is translated as CASHGRGRGGKGPQHF.

The rearrangement joins TRBV9 to TRBJ2-1; D is unclear. V shed 0 bases and J shed 7 bases, with 5 bases lying between them. Germline lookup yields CDR1 SGDLS and CDR2 YYNGEE. CDR3 length equals 12 residues. The CDR3 reads CASSVERNEQFF. The CDR3 bases are TGTGCCAGCAGCGTAGAGAGGAATGAGCAGTTCTTC.

The rearrangement links TRBV5-1 to TRBJ2-3; the match to TRBD1 covers 8 bases. This CDR3 comprises 16 residues. Germline CDR1 is SGHRS and CDR2 is YFSETQ. V lost 0 bases and J lost 4; bases outside the gene matches: 7. In DNA form, the CDR3 reads TGCGCCAGCAGCTTGGGGACAGGGTTTCAGGCAGATACGCAGTATTTT. This translates into CASSLGTGFQADTQYF.

This clone was recorded only once. A read error may produce the germline difference seen at one junction end. The rearrangement joins TRBV7-9 to TRBJ2-2; 8 nucleotides line up with TRBD1. This CDR3 comprises 17 residues. The germline gives CDR1 SEHNR, CDR2 FQNEAQ (reference sequence). This CDR3 reads CSSSFWTGQVVTGELFF. The CDR3 coding sequence is TGTTCCAGCAGTTTCTGGACAGGGCAAGTAGTCACCGGGGAGCTGTTTTTT.

This clone was seen once. This chain connects TRBV7-3 to TRBJ2-2; 7 bases agree with TRBD1. J was trimmed by 4 bases and V by 5 bases; bases with no gene match: 7. There are 15 residues in the CDR3. Looked up from germline, CDR1 is SGHTA and CDR2 is FQGTGA. The DNA of the CDR3 is TGTGCCAGCAGCCCGCTGGGACAGCCCACCGGGGAGCTGTTTTTT. It is translated as CASSPLGQPTGELFF.

This clone has just a few counts. The V gene is TRBV13, the J gene TRBJ2-3; 11 nucleotides line up with TRBD2. V lost 6 bases, J lost 0 bases, and 8 bases stayed unmatched. CDR1 is PRHDT, CDR2 FYEKMQ, per germline (reference sequence). CDR3 length: 17 residues. This CDR3 is CASSQPLAGGSTDTQYF. Written as DNA, the CDR3 is TGTGCCAGCAGTCAACCTTTAGCGGGGGGGAGCACAGATACGCAGTATTTT.

V usage is TRBV6-5 and J usage is TRBJ2-7; tentative D call: TRBD1 (5 bases). The CDR3 covers 13 residues. The V gene's germline CDR1 is MNHEY and CDR2 SVGAGI. V was shortened by 0 bases and J by 2 bases, with 5 bases between the two germline ends. The CDR3 sequence is CASSYSQAYEQYF. The CDR3 nucleotides are TGTGCCAGCAGTTACTCACAGGCCTACGAGCAGTACTTC.

The chain employs TRBV28 and TRBJ2-2; 7 bases fit TRBD2. Germline CDR1 and CDR2: MDHEN and SYDVKM. The CDR3 length is 15 residues. The V segment lost 6 bases and the J segment 6 bases; nucleotides outside the gene matches: 10. CDR3 in DNA: TGTGCCAGCAGCCTAAAAGCGGGACGACCCGGGGAGCTGTTTTTT. Its translation: CASSLKAGRPGELFF. Based on the CDR3 plus reference TRBV28 and TRBJ2-2, the full variable domain is DVKVTQSSRYLVKRTGEKVFLECVQDMDHENMFWYRQDPGLGLRLIYFSYDVKMKEKGDIPEGYSVSREKKERFSLILESASTNQTSMYLCASSLKAGRPGELFFGEGSRLTVL.

This rearrangement joins TRBV19 to TRBJ1-5; no definite D call. There are 16 residues in the CDR3. Germline loops: CDR1 LNHDA, CDR2 SQIVND (reference sequence). V was trimmed by 5 bases and J by 0 bases, leaving 14 bases between them. The CDR3 region has the DNA TGTGCCAGTAGTCCAATCCGACTGGTTAGCAATCAGCCCCAGCATTTT. As protein: CASSPIRLVSNQPQHF.

The V and J genes are TRBV5-6 and TRBJ2-2; 8 positions agree with TRBD2. With 6 bases clipped from V and 5 bases from J, the junction kept 12 bases outside the gene matches. CDR1 and CDR2 from the germline V gene are SGHDT and YYEEEE. There are 16 residues in the CDR3. This CDR3 is CASTAGTRKSTGELFF. CDR3 bases: TGTGCCAGCACCGCCGGGACTAGGAAATCGACCGGGGAGCTGTTTTTT.

V usage is TRBV28 and J usage is TRBJ2-7, with 9 bases lining up with TRBD2. The V gene's germline CDR1 is MDHEN and CDR2 SYDVKM. V lost 5 bases and J lost 8; bases outside the gene matches: 10. CDR3 length: 14 residues. The CDR3 coding sequence is TGTGCCAGCAGTCGGGCGGGAGGGGGAGTGAAGCAGTACTTC. Translation: CASSRAGGGVKQYF.

This clone occurred a few times. The chain couples TRBV27 to TRBJ2-2; D is uncertain. V lost 4 bases to trimming and J lost 0 bases, with 6 bases between them. The CDR3 is made up of 14 amino acids. Germline lookup yields CDR1 MNHEY and CDR2 SMNVEV (reference sequence). The CDR3 protein is CASSWLTNTGELFF. Written as DNA, the CDR3 is TGTGCCAGCAGTTGGCTCACGAACACCGGGGAGCTGTTTTTT.

The chain combines TRBV5-6 with TRBJ2-3; TRBD2 agrees at 7 bases. The V gene end was trimmed by 1 base and the J gene end by 1 base; junction bases not matched to a gene: 3. The CDR3 consists of 15 residues. The V gene's germline CDR1 is SGHDT and CDR2 YYEEEE. CDR3 loop: CASSLSGGRTDTQYF. The DNA of the CDR3 is TGTGCCAGCAGCTTGTCGGGAGGCCGCACAGATACGCAGTATTTT.